The entry below gives a single TCR beta chain sequence along with its context. Its target is unknown. The source of the sample is a study of shared clonotypes between healthy human individuals. Study results and caveats: Shared clonotypes across all four donors exceeded non-shared ones in generation probability. The donor pool, a small one, limited the genetic and exposure-history diversity represented. Across a few donors, naive CD4 shared about 5%, naive CD8 over 3%, memory CD4 2.3%, memory CD8 roughly 0.37%.

The repertoire was sequenced with immunoSEQ multiplex PCR; TCRdb's copy has only in-frame clones and lacks some. The sample lists approximately 640,000 clones; less than 95% were seen once. Input material: memory CD8+ T cells from PBMCs. Sample subset: CD45RO+ cells pooled with CCR7-negative TemRA cells. This clonotype was obtained from a man younger than 35 in good health. Some clones in this sample may be carry-over from other donors' samples.

In DNA, the CDR3 is TGTGCCATCAGCGATCCGGGACAGGGGAACACTGAAGCTTTCTTT. Translating gives CAISDPGQGNTEAFF. The chain combines TRBV10-3 with TRBJ1-1; 9 positions agree with TRBD1. The CDR3 sequence is 15 residues long. Germline CDR1 reads ENHRY; CDR2 reads SYGVKD. V shed 6 bases, J shed 1 base, and the junction held 6 bases outside the gene matches.